Shown below are 31 T cell receptor beta chains from a single sample sequenced in a study of PD-L1 blockade in urothelial cancer. As to time point: pretreatment peripheral blood. The data were produced by immunoSEQ multiplex PCR, yet TCRdb's version contains in-frame clones alone and is incomplete. The sample contains approximately 48,000 clones, 87% of which appear only once. The material sequenced was PBMCs, taken around atezolizumab (anti-PD-L1) treatment. The receptors were sampled from a woman aged 55-70 years with urothelial cancer.

The rearrangement links TRBV29-1 to TRBJ2-1, with D maybe TRBD2 (5 bases). Trimming stripped 3 bases from V and 6 bases from J, with 9 bases between. The CDR3 runs 12 residues. Germline loops: CDR1 SQVTM, CDR2 ANQGSEA. As DNA, the CDR3 is TGCAGCGTTGATAGGGAGTCCAATGAGCAGTTCTTC. Translating gives CSVDRESNEQFF.

This chain uses TRBV28 with TRBJ2-1, with TRBD1 matching 10 bases. The V gene's germline CDR1 is MDHEN and CDR2 SYDVKM. This CDR3 comprises 16 residues. V lost 5 bases and J lost 4; bases outside the gene matches: 8. This CDR3 is CASSTLGTGVYNEQFF. The CDR3 DNA is TGTGCCAGCAGTACACTTGGGACAGGGGTGTACAATGAGCAGTTCTTC.

The genes are TRBV4-2 and TRBJ1-2; 7 positions agree with TRBD1. The CDR3 spans 17 residues. After removal of 0 bases from V and 7 bases from J, the junction contained 14 bases not matched to a gene. Germline V gene lookup returns CDR1 LGHNA and CDR2 YNFKEQ. CDR3: CASSQDWEGGASSGYTF. CDR3 DNA: TGTGCCAGCAGCCAAGATTGGGAAGGGGGCGCATCAAGTGGCTACACCTTC.

This chain joins TRBV5-6 and TRBJ1-3; 7 bases are a match to TRBD1. The germline gives CDR1 SGHDT, CDR2 YYEEEE. This CDR3 comprises 19 residues. V lost 0 bases, J lost 0 bases, and 12 bases stayed unmatched. CDR3 sequence: CASSLAGLRGGYSGNTIYF. The CDR3, as DNA: TGTGCCAGCAGCTTGGCTGGGCTTAGAGGGGGCTACTCTGGAAACACCATATATTTT.

This clone turned up a few times. This rearrangement joins TRBV4-3 to TRBJ2-1; 13 nucleotides agree with TRBD2. V dropped 0 bases and J dropped 9; count of bases not matched to a gene: 8. This CDR3 contains 17 residues. Germline CDR1 is LGHNA and CDR2 is YSLEER. CDR3 residues: CASSQEPGLAGIFEQFF. The CDR3 coding sequence is TGCGCCAGCAGCCAAGAACCGGGACTAGCGGGAATATTTGAGCAGTTCTTC.

The V and J genes are TRBV5-4 and TRBJ2-6; possibly TRBD2 for D (5 bases). With 1 base removed from V and 0 bases from J, the gap between germline ends came to 11 bases. There are 17 residues in the CDR3. Germline V gene data show CDR1 as SGHNT and CDR2 as YYREEE (reference sequence). CDR3 DNA: TGTGCCAGCAGCTTGCAGTTAGGGAGCTCTGGGGCCAACGTCCTGACTTTC. It yields the protein CASSLQLGSSGANVLTF.

The chain is built from TRBV5-1 and TRBJ2-3, with unresolved D. Trimming took 0 bases from V and 3 from J, leaving 11 bases between them. Per the germline V gene, CDR1 is SGHRS and CDR2 is YFSETQ. This CDR3 has 15 residues. CDR3 amino acids: CASSLEWPGTDTQYF. The CDR3 region has the DNA TGCGCCAGCAGCTTGGAATGGCCGGGTACAGATACGCAGTATTTT. Supplemented by reference TRBV5-1 and TRBJ2-3, the full variable domain reads KAGVTQTPRYLIKTRGQQVTLSCSPISGHRSVSWYQQTPGQGLQFLFEYFSETQRNKGNFPGRFSGRQFSNSRSEMNVSTLELGDSALYLCASSLEWPGTDTQYFGPGTRLTVL.

V gene TRBV2 combines with J gene TRBJ1-4; tentative D call: TRBD1 (5 bases). This CDR3 has 18 amino acids. CDR1 is SNHLY and CDR2 is FYNNEI in the germline V gene. V was trimmed by 7 bases and J by 0 bases, leaving 21 bases between them. DNA for the CDR3: TGTGCCAGCACGCGGGGCAGCGCGCTAACTTCAACTAATGAAAAACTGTTTTTT. Amino acid sequence: CASTRGSALTSTNEKLFF.

The chain is built from TRBV19 and TRBJ1-6, with a weak D call TRBD1 (6 bases). V was trimmed by 4 bases and J by 9 bases, leaving 16 bases between them. Germline lookup yields CDR1 LNHDA and CDR2 SQIVND (reference sequence). CDR3 length: 15 amino acids. CDR3 residues: CASSTTGTFSSPLHF. Here the CDR3 DNA reads TGTGCCAGTAGTACGACAGGTACCTTCTCTTCACCCCTCCACTTT.

The chain links TRBV7-9 to TRBJ2-1; TRBD2 might be the D (5 bases). In germline, CDR1 is SEHNR, CDR2 FQNEAQ (reference sequence). V was cut by 6 bases and J by 3 bases, with 15 bases left in between. CDR3 length: 15 amino acids. The CDR3 sequence is CASSPGRANYNEQFF. Here the CDR3 DNA reads TGTGCCAGCAGTCCGGGAAGGGCAAACTACAATGAGCAGTTCTTC.

J is TRBJ2-5 and V is TRBV5-4, with TRBD2 matching 16 bases. Germline V gene data show CDR1 as SGHNT and CDR2 as YYREEE (reference sequence). This CDR3 is 17 amino acids long. Trimming cost V 4 bases and J 3 bases; bases outside gene matches: 6. CDR3 DNA: TGTGCCAGCAGCCTGGGACTAGCGGGGGGGAATAAAGAGACCCAGTACTTC. Translation: CASSLGLAGGNKETQYF.

V and J are TRBV28 and TRBJ1-2, with TRBD1 identical over 9 bases. Germline CDR1 reads MDHEN; CDR2 reads SYDVKM. The CDR3 has 15 amino acids. Trimming at V came to 4 bases and at J to 8 bases, leaving 11 bases not matched to a gene. CDR3 in DNA: TGTGCCAGCAGTTCTACTGGACAGGGGACCTTCGGCTACACCTTC. This sequence encodes CASSSTGQGTFGYTF.

This chain connects TRBV11-3 to TRBJ2-7; the D gene is possibly TRBD2 (7 bases). CDR3 length: 18 residues. Germline assignment: CDR1 SGHNT and CDR2 YENEEA. Trimming took 2 bases from V and 1 from J, leaving 21 bases between them. CDR3 sequence reads: CASSLIVRGRSPSYEQYF. DNA for the CDR3: TGTGCCAGCAGCTTAATCGTGCGGGGGCGCTCCCCTTCCTACGAGCAGTACTTC.

This chain uses TRBV13 with TRBJ1-5, with D tentatively TRBD1 (6 bases). V was shortened by 5 bases and J by 6 bases, with 8 bases between the two germline ends. Germline CDR1 is PRHDT and CDR2 is FYEKMQ (reference sequence). This CDR3 has 12 amino acids. DNA of the CDR3: TGTGCCAGCAGCGTCAGGGGTCAGCCCCAGCATTTT. It translates to CASSVRGQPQHF.

The chain recombines TRBV10-1 with TRBJ2-7; 10 bases map to TRBD2. Losses at the gene ends were 2 bases for V and 3 bases for J; bases not matched to a gene: 4. This CDR3 has 15 residues. Germline V gives CDR1 WNHNN, CDR2 SYGVQD (reference sequence). CDR3 in DNA: TGCGCCAGCAGTGAGGGACTAGCGGTGTACTACGAGCAGTACTTC. As protein: CASSEGLAVYYEQYF.

V and J are TRBV16 and TRBJ2-1; tentatively, D is TRBD2 (5 bases). Germline V gives CDR1 KGHSY, CDR2 FQNENV. Between the trimmed V and J ends, which lost 4 bases and 8 bases, there was a span of 18 bases. This CDR3 region has 15 residues. CDR3 nucleotides: TGTGCCAGCAGCCTTTCTCCGAACGGGAAGGATGAGCAGTTCTTC. It translates to CASSLSPNGKDEQFF.

The chain employs TRBV15 and TRBJ2-7; 7 bases match TRBD1. The CDR3 totals 15 residues. Germline-derived CDR1 and CDR2 are LNHNV and YYDKDF (reference sequence). V lost 2 bases and J lost 7; bases outside the gene matches: 11. CDR3 residues: CATSRFRDSPGEQYF. CDR3 sequence (DNA): TGTGCCACCAGCAGATTCCGGGACAGCCCAGGGGAGCAGTACTTC.

The V gene is TRBV11-2, the J gene TRBJ2-1; the D is unclear. The V end was cut by 1 base, the J end by 2 bases, with 12 bases between. Germline assignment: CDR1 SGHAT and CDR2 FQNNGV. The CDR3 is 16 residues long. CDR3 nucleotide sequence: TGTGCCAGCAGCTTAGCCTCCATTGGGCCCTACAATGAGCAGTTCTTC. It is translated as CASSLASIGPYNEQFF.

The rearrangement links TRBV19 to TRBJ2-4, with TRBD1 matching 8 bases. V lost 5 bases to trimming and J lost 2 bases; unmatched junction nucleotides: 11. The CDR3 has 17 residues. Germline assignment: CDR1 LNHDA and CDR2 SQIVND (reference sequence). The CDR3 DNA reads TGTGCCAGTAGTTCCCGGACCGGGACAGGATCCAAAAACATTCAGTACTTC. Encoded protein: CASSSRTGTGSKNIQYF. Drawing the rest from reference TRBV19 and TRBJ2-4, the complete variable domain is DGGITQSPKYLFRKEGQNVTLSCEQNLNHDAMYWYRQDPGQGLRLIYYSQIVNDFQKGDIAEGYSVSREKKESFPLTVTSAQKNPTAFYLCASSSRTGTGSKNIQYFGAGTRLSVL.

V gene TRBV2 combines with J gene TRBJ2-3; D might be TRBD2 (6 bases). The CDR3 contains 12 residues. The germline CDR1 and CDR2 sequences are SNHLY and FYNNEI. V was cut by 4 bases and J by 6 bases, with 8 bases left in between. CDR3 DNA sequence: TGTGCCAGCAGTGTCAGCGGGGATACGCAGTATTTT. It is translated as CASSVSGDTQYF.

The chain is built from TRBV4-2 and TRBJ2-7; tentative D call: TRBD2 (6 bases). Germline CDR1 and CDR2: LGHNA and YNFKEQ. Between the trimmed V and J ends, which lost 4 bases and 2 bases, there was a span of 15 bases. This CDR3 region has 15 residues. The CDR3, as DNA: TGTGCCAGCAGCCCCCTACTCGCGGGGACCTACGAGCAGTACTTC. Its protein product is CASSPLLAGTYEQYF.

This chain joins TRBV18 and TRBJ2-5; TRBD1 agrees at 10 bases. The CDR3 is made up of 15 amino acids. The junction had 2 bases not matched to a gene; V was cut back by 0 bases and J by 4 bases. Germline V gene lookup returns CDR1 KGHSH and CDR2 LQKENI. The CDR3, as DNA: TGTGCCAGCTCACCACCGACAGGGGGCGGAGAGACCCAGTACTTC. Translated: CASSPPTGGGETQYF.

V is TRBV28 and J is TRBJ2-3; 7 nucleotides line up with TRBD2. J gave up 11 bases and V 1 base, and 15 bases lay outside the gene matches. The germline CDR1 and CDR2 sequences are MDHEN and SYDVKM. CDR3 length: 16 residues. CDR3 coding DNA: TGTGCCAGCAGTTTATCCGGGCGGGAGAGTCTTAGAATGCAGTATTTT. This encodes CASSLSGRESLRMQYF.

The gene calls are TRBV5-1 and TRBJ2-5; 13 positions agree with TRBD2. CDR3 length equals 18 residues. The germline CDR1 and CDR2 sequences are SGHRS and YFSETQ. Trimming removed 3 bases from V and 5 bases from J; junction bases left unmatched: 13. CDR3 nucleotide sequence: TGCGCCAGCAGCTCGGGACTAGCGGGGTCTACCCAGGGCGAGACCCAGTACTTC. The encoded protein is CASSSGLAGSTQGETQYF.

DNA for the CDR3: TGTGCCAGCAGTTACTCTCTGCCAGGGGGGTCTGAAGCTTTCTTT. Its protein is CASSYSLPGGSEAFF. The chain combines TRBV6-5 with TRBJ1-1; 7 bases match TRBD1. The CDR3 covers 15 residues. The ends lost 0 bases at V and 6 bases at J; junction bases unmatched: 7. The germline gives CDR1 MNHEY, CDR2 SVGAGI.

J is TRBJ2-3 and V is TRBV11-3, with 7 bases matching TRBD1. The CDR3 sequence is 17 residues long. The germline V gene encodes CDR1 SGHNT and CDR2 YENEEA. The J segment lost 0 bases and the V segment lost 4 bases, leaving 10 bases of the junction unmatched. CDR3 DNA sequence: TGTGCCAGCAGCTCGCGGACAGGTGGTTCTAGCACAGATACGCAGTATTTT. Its protein is CASSSRTGGSSTDTQYF. The variable domain in full, with the rest retrieved from reference TRBV11-3 and TRBJ2-3, is EAGVVQSPRYKIIEKKQPVAFWCNPISGHNTLYWYLQNLGQGPELLIRYENEEAVDDSQLPKDRFSAERLKGVDSTLKIQPAELGDSAVYLCASSSRTGGSSTDTQYFGPGTRLTVL.

J is TRBJ1-1 and V is TRBV5-4; no reliable D call. The CDR3 is made up of 14 amino acids. CDR1 is SGHNT and CDR2 is YYREEE in the germline V gene (reference sequence). V lost 0 bases, J lost 1 base, and 7 bases lay in between. For the CDR3, the DNA is TGTGCCAGCAGCTTGGAACTCTCGAACACTGAAGCTTTCTTT. The encoded protein is CASSLELSNTEAFF.

The V gene is TRBV7-2, the J gene TRBJ1-5; D gene unclear. Germline CDR1 SGHTA, CDR2 FQGNSA. The CDR3 runs to 14 residues. The ends were cut back, 6 bases at V and 1 base at J, with 10 bases in the middle. The CDR3 sequence: CASRPGRSNQPQHF. Here the CDR3 DNA reads TGTGCCAGCAGACCCGGGAGGAGCAATCAGCCCCAGCATTTT.

V is TRBV4-3 and J is TRBJ2-3; D remains unclear. The germline V gene encodes CDR1 LGHNA and CDR2 YSLEER. Trimming stripped 0 bases from V and 8 bases from J, with 12 bases between. The CDR3 extends over 14 amino acids. The CDR3 region has the DNA TGCGCCAGCAGCCAAGATCGGTTGCTTGGTACGCAGTATTTT. As protein: CASSQDRLLGTQYF.

This rearrangement joins TRBV7-9 to TRBJ1-4; TRBD1 is a possible D gene (6 bases). The CDR3 runs to 15 residues. Germline assignment: CDR1 SEHNR and CDR2 FQNEAQ (reference sequence). V was trimmed by 7 bases and J by 7 bases, leaving 19 bases between them. The CDR3 reads CASNPWGQKTEKLFF. For the CDR3, the DNA is TGTGCCAGCAACCCGTGGGGGCAGAAGACTGAAAAACTGTTTTTT.

The chain couples TRBV28 to TRBJ2-7; perhaps TRBD2 as D (6 bases). V lost 4 bases and J 0 bases, leaving 13 bases between the germline ends. In germline, CDR1 is MDHEN, CDR2 SYDVKM. The CDR3 length is 15 residues. The CDR3 region has the DNA TGTGCCAGCAGTTATGGAGGGCCTGGCTCCTACGAGCAGTACTTC. The encoded protein is CASSYGGPGSYEQYF.